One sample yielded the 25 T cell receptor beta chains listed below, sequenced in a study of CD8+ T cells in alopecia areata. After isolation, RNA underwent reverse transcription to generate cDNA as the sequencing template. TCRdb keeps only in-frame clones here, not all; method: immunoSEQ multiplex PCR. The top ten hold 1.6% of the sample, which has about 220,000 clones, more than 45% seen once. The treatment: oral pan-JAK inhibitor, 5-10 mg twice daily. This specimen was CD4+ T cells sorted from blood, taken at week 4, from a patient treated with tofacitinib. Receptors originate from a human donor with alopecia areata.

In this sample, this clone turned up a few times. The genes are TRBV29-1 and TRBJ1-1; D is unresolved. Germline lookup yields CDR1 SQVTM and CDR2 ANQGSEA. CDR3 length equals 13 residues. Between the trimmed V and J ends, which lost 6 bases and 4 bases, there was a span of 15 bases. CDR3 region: CSVGPGLGTEAFF. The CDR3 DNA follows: TGCAGCGTCGGCCCAGGCTTGGGCACTGAAGCTTTCTTT.

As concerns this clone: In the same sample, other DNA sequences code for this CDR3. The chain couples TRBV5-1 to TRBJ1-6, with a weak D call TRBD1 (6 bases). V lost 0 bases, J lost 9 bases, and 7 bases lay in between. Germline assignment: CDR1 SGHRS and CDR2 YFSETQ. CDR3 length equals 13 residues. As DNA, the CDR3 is TGCGCCAGCAGCTTGGAAGGGGGTTCACCCCTCCACTTT. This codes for CASSLEGGSPLHF.

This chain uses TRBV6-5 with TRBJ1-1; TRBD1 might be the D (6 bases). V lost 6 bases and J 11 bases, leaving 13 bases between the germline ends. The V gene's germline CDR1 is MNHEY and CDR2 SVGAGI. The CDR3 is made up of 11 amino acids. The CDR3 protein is CASRTGITAFF. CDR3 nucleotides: TGTGCCAGCAGAACAGGGATAACGGCTTTCTTT.

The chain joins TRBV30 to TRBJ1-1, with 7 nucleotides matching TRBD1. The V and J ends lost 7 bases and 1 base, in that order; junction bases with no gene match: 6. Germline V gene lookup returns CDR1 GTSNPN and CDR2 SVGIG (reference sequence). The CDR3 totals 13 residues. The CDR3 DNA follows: TGTGCCTCTACGCGGACAGGGAACACTGAAGCTTTCTTT. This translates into CASTRTGNTEAFF.

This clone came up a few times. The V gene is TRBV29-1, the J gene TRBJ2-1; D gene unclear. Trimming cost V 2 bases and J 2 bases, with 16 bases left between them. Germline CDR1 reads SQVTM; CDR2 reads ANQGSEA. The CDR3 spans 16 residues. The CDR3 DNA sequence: TGCAGCGTTGAATCTCGACACCTCAACCCCTACAATGAGCAGTTCTTC. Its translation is CSVESRHLNPYNEQFF.

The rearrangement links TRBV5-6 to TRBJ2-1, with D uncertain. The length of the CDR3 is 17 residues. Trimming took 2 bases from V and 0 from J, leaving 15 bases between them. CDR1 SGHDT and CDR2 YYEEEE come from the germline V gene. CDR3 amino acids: CASSLGELRLSYNEQFF. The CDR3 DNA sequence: TGTGCCAGCAGCTTAGGAGAACTCCGCCTCTCCTACAATGAGCAGTTCTTC.

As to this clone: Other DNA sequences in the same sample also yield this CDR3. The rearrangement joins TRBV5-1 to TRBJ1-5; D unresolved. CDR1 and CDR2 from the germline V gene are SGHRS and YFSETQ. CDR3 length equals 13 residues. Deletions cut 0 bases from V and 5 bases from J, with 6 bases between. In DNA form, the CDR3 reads TGCGCCAGCAGCTTGGCACGGGATCAGCCCCAGCATTTT. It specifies CASSLARDQPQHF.

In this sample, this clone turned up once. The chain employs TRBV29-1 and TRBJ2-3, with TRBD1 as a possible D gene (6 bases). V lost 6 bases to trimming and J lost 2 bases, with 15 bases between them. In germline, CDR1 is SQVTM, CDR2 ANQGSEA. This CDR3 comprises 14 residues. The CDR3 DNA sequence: TGCAGCGTAGCTTTCGGGACATCCACAGATACGCAGTATTTT. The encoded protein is CSVAFGTSTDTQYF.

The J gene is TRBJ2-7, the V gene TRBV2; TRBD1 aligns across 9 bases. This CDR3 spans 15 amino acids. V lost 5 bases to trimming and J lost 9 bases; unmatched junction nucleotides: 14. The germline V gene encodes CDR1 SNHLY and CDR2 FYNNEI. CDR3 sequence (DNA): TGTGCCAGCAGTAAAACCGGGACAGGGAACTTCGGGCAGTACTTC. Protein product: CASSKTGTGNFGQYF.

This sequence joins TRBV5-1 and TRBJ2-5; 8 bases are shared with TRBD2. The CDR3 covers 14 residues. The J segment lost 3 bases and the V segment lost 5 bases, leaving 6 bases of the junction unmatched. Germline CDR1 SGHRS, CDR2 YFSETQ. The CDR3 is CASRGTRREETQYF. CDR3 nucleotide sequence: TGCGCCAGCAGAGGGACTAGGCGGGAAGAGACCCAGTACTTC.

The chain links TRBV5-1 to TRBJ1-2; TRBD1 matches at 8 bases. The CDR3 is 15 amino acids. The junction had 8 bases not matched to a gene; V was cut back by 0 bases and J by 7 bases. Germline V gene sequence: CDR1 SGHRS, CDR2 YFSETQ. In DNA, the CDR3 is TGCGCCAGCAGCTTGGAAGGACAGGGATCGAGTGGCTACACCTTC. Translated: CASSLEGQGSSGYTF.

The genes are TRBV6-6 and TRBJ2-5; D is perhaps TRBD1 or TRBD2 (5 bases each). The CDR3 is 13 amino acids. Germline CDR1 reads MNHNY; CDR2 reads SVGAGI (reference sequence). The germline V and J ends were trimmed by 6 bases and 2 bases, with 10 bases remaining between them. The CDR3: CASRRDAQETQYF. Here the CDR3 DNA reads TGTGCCAGCAGAAGGGACGCTCAAGAGACCCAGTACTTC.

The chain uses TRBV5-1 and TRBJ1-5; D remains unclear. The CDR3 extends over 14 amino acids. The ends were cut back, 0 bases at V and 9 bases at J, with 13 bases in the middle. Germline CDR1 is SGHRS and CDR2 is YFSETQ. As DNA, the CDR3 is TGCGCCAGCAGCTTGGATGGAGGGCTTGGGCCCCAGCATTTT. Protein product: CASSLDGGLGPQHF. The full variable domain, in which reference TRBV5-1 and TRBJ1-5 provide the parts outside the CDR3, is KAGVTQTPRYLIKTRGQQVTLSCSPISGHRSVSWYQQTPGQGLQFLFEYFSETQRNKGNFPGRFSGRQFSNSRSEMNVSTLELGDSALYLCASSLDGGLGPQHFGDGTRLSIL.

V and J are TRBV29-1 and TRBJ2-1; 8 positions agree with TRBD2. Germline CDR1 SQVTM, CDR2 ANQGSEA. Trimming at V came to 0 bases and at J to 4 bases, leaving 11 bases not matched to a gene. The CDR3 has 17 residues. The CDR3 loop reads CSVEDFGAGARYNEQFF. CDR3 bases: TGCAGCGTTGAAGATTTCGGAGCGGGGGCCCGGTACAATGAGCAGTTCTTC.

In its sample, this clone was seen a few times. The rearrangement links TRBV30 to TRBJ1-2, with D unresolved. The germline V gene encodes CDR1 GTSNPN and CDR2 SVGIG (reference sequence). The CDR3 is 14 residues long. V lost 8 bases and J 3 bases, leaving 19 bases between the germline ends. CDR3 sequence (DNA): TGTGCCGGACGCCTCCCGGGAGAAGACTATGGCTACACCTTC. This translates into CAGRLPGEDYGYTF.

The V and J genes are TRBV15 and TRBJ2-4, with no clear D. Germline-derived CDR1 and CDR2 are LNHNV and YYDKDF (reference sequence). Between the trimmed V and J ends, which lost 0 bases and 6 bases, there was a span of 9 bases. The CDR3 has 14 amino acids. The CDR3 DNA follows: TGTGCCACCAGCAGAGATTTGGATATAAACATTCAGTACTTC. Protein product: CATSRDLDINIQYF.

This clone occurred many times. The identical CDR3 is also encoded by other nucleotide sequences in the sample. For the CDR3, the DNA is TGCGCCAGCAGCCAACCTGGGACGGGCGATGGCTACACCTTC. This gives the protein CASSQPGTGDGYTF. This chain links TRBV4-3 with TRBJ1-2; weak D call: TRBD1 (5 bases). The CDR3 sequence is 14 residues long. V was cut by 2 bases and J by 6 bases, with 13 bases left in between. Germline CDR1 and CDR2: LGHNA and YSLEER.

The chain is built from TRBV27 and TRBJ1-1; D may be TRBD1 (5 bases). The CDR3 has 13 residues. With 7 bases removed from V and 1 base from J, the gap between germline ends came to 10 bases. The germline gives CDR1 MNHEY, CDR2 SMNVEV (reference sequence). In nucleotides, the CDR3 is TGTGCCAGCACCATGGGACCGAACACTGAAGCTTTCTTT. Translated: CASTMGPNTEAFF.

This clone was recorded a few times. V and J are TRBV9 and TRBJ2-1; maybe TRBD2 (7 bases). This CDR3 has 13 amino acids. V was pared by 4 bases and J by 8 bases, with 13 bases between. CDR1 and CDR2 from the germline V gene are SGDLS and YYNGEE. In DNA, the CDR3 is TGTGCCAGCAGCCTCGGAGGGGGGGATGAGCAGTTCTTC. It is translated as CASSLGGGDEQFF.

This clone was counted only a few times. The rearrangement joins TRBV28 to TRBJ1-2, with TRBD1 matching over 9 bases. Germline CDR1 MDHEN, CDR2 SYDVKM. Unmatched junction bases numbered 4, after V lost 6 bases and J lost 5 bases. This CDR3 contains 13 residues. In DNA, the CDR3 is TGTGCCAGCAGACCCGGGACAGGGTATGGCTACACCTTC. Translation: CASRPGTGYGYTF.

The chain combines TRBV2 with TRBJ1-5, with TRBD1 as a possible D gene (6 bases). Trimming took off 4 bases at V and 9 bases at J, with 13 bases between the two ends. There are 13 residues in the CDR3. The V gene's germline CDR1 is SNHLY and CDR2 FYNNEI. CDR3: CASSAGQPSPQHF. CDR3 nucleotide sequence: TGTGCCAGCAGTGCAGGACAGCCCTCGCCCCAGCATTTT.

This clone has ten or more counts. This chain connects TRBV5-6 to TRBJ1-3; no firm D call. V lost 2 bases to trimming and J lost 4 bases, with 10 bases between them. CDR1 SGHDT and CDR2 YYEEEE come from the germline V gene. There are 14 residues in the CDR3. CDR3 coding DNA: TGTGCCAGCAGCTTTGGGGAATCGGGAAACACCATATATTTT. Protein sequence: CASSFGESGNTIYF. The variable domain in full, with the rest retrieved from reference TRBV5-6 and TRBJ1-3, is DAGVTQSPTHLIKTRGQQVTLRCSPKSGHDTVSWYQQALGQGPQFIFQYYEEEERQRGNFPDRFSGHQFPNYSSELNVNALLLGDSALYLCASSFGESGNTIYFGEGSWLTVV.

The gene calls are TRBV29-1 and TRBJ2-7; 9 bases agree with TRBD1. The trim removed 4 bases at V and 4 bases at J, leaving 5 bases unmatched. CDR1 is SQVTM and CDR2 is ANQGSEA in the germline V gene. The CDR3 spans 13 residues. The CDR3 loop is CSVGGTGLYEQYF. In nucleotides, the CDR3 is TGCAGCGTTGGGGGGACAGGGCTTTACGAGCAGTACTTC.

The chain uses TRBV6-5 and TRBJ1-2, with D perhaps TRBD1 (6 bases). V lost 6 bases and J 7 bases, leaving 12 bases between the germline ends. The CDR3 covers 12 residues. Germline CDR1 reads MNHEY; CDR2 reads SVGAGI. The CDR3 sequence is CASSDRMGGYTF. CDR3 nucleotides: TGTGCCAGCAGCGACAGGATGGGTGGCTACACCTTC.

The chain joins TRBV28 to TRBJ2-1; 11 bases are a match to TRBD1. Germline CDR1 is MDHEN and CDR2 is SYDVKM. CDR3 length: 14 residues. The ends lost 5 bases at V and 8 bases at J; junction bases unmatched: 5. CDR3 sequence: CASSPDRGRDEQFF. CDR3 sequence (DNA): TGTGCCAGCAGTCCGGACAGGGGGCGGGATGAGCAGTTCTTC. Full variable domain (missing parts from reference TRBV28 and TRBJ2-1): DVKVTQSSRYLVKRTGEKVFLECVQDMDHENMFWYRQDPGLGLRLIYFSYDVKMKEKGDIPEGYSVSREKKERFSLILESASTNQTSMYLCASSPDRGRDEQFFGPGTRLTVL.